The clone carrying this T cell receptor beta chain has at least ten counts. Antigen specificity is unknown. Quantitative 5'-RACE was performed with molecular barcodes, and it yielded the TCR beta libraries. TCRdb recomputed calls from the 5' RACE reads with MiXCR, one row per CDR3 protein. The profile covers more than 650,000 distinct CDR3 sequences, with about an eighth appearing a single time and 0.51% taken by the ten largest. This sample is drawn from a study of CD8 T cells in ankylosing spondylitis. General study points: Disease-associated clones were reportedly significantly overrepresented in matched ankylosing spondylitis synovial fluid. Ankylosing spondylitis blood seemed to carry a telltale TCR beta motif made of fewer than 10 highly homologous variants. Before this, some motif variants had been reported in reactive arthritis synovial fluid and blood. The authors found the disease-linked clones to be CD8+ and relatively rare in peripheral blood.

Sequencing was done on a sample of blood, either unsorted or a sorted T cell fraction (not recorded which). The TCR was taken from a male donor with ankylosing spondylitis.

The CDR3 DNA follows: TGTGCCAGCACCCTAAGGGGTAGCGGGAGGGTTGGTGAGCAGTTCTTC. Its translation: CASTLRGSGRVGEQFF. The rearrangement links TRBV12-3 or TRBV12-4 to TRBJ2-1; 11 bases map to TRBD2. The CDR3 runs 16 residues. The J segment lost 9 bases and the V segment lost 7 bases, leaving 14 bases of the junction unmatched.